In its sample, the clone carrying this T cell receptor (beta chain) was seen many times. Antigen specificity is unknown. The length of the CDR3 is 14 residues. Germline CDR1 and CDR2: MNHEY and SVGAGI. Trimming shortened V by 5 bases and J by 1 base, and 10 bases separated the two germline ends. Through a sample-barcoded 5' primer and a J-beta primer mix, a second PCR was run for roughly 6 to 12 cycles. Each single sample gave us at least 3 million CDR3-containing paired-end reads. TCRdb redid the calling of the 5' RACE reads with MiXCR, one entry per CDR3 protein. The sample shows fewer than 950,000 distinct CDR3 sequences, around 34% of them seen only once. These data come from a study of blood T cells in healthy people across ages. Study-wide results and caveats: Higher diversity, along with more naive CD4+ cells, distinguished long-lived donors from aged donors. Estimated diversity, derived from one million T cells, was regarded as an underestimate. Donor CMV status was unknown, possibly confounding expanded clonotype changes.

The genes are TRBV6-5 and TRBJ2-3; D unresolved. The specimen was blood. This receptor was taken from a man in his late teens or twenties in good health. The DNA for the CDR3 is TGTGCCAGCAGTCTCCGCCAGGGCACAGATACGCAGTATTTT. It is translated as CASSLRQGTDTQYF.